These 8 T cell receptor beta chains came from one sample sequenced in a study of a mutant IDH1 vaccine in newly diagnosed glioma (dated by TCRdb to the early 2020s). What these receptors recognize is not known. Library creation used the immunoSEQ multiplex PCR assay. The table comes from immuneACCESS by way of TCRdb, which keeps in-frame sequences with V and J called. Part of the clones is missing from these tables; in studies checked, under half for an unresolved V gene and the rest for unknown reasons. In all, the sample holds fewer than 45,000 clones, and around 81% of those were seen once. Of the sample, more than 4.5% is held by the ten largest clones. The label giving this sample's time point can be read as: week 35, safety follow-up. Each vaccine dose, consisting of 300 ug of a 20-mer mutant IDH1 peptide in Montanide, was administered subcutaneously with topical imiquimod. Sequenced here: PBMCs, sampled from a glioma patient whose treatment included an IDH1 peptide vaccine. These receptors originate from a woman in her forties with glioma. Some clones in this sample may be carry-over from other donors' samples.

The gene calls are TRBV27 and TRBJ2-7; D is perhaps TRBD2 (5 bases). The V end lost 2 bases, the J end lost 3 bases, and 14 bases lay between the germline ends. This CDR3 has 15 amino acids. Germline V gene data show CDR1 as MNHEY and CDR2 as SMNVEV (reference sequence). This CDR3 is CASSLIGTSLYEQYF. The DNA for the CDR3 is TGTGCCAGCAGTTTAATTGGAACTAGTCTCTACGAGCAGTACTTC.

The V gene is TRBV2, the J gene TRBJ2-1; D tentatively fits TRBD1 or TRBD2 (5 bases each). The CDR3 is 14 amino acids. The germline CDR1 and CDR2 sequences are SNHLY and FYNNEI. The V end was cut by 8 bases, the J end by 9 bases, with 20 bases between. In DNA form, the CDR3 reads TGTGCCAGCGAGGGGTCGAGGGTTTCGTCTGAGCAGTTCTTC. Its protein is CASEGSRVSSEQFF.

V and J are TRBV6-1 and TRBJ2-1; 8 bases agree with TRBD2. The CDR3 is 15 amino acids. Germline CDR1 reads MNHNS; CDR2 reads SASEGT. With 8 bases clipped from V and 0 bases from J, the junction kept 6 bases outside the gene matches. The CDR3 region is CASPLLAGSYNEQFF. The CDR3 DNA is TGTGCCAGCCCGCTCCTAGCGGGCTCCTACAATGAGCAGTTCTTC.

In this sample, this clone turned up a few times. The CDR3 coding sequence is TGCGCCAGCAGCCCTCAGGGTGGTACGCAGTATTTT. It codes for CASSPQGGTQYF. The V and J genes are TRBV5-1 and TRBJ2-3, with D maybe TRBD1 (5 bases). Trimming shortened V by 4 bases and J by 8 bases, and 11 bases separated the two germline ends. The CDR3 spans 12 residues. Germline V CDR1 and CDR2: SGHRS, YFSETQ.

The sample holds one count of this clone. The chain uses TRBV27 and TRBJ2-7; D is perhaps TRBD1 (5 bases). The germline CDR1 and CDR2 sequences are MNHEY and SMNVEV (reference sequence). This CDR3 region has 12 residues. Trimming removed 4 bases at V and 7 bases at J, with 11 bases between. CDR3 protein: CASSYRQGEQYF. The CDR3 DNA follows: TGTGCCAGCAGTTACCGGCAGGGAGAGCAGTACTTC.

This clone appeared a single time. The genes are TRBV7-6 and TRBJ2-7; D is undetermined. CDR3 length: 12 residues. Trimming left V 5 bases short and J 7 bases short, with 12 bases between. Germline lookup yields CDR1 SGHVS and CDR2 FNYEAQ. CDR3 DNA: TGTGCCAGCAGCCCGACCCGCCGGGAGCAGTACTTC. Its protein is CASSPTRREQYF.

The CDR3 DNA is TGCGCCAGCAGCCAACCTACGGACAGGGGCTATGGCTACACCTTC. Amino acids: CASSQPTDRGYGYTF. The chain couples TRBV4-1 to TRBJ1-2, with 9 bases that match TRBD1. Germline V gene data show CDR1 as MGHRA and CDR2 as YSYEKL. The CDR3 covers 15 residues. V was clipped by 2 bases and J by 4 bases; unmatched bases: 5.

Written as DNA, the CDR3 is TGTGCCAGCAGCTTATTGGCCGGGGGGGGGAAGGAGACCCAGTACTTC. Protein: CASSLLAGGGKETQYF. The V gene is TRBV7-2, the J gene TRBJ2-5, with TRBD2 matching 8 bases. The germline CDR1 and CDR2 sequences are SGHTA and FQGNSA. V lost 2 bases to trimming and J lost 5 bases; unmatched junction nucleotides: 10. The CDR3 sequence is 16 residues long.